This T cell receptor (beta chain) appears in the sequencing data of a study of a mutant IDH1 vaccine in newly diagnosed glioma. About this clone: Its cognate antigen is unknown.

The CDR3 contains 18 residues. The germline V gene has CDR1 SEHNR and CDR2 FQNEAQ (reference sequence). V dropped 0 bases and J dropped 6 bases, with 21 bases sitting between them. Stated time point: week 5, during vaccination. Topical imiquimod accompanied each vaccine dose, which consisted of 300 ug of mutant IDH1 20-mer peptide. Clones were read by immunoSEQ multiplex PCR, and TCRdb kept only the in-frame ones, dropping some. The data contain about 54,000 clones, around 81% of them singletons. The TCR sequence derives from a man aged 30 to 39 with glioma. Sequences were derived from PBMCs, sampled from a glioma patient whose treatment included an IDH1 peptide vaccine. The chain has TRBV7-9 and TRBJ1-3; D is perhaps TRBD1 (5 bases). The CDR3 DNA follows: TGTGCCAGCAGCTTAGCCCCGCGTTGGGGGAGGGTCAAAAACACCATATATTTT. Translation: CASSLAPRWGRVKNTIYF.